This TCR beta chain appears in the sequencing data of a study of regulatory T cells in long-lasting Graves disease. Stated time point: persistent/refractory GD, antithyroid drugs over 5 years with positive TRAb. The TCR library was prepared using RNA isolated from PBMCs. Peripheral blood, 7.5 to 9.5 milliliters per patient, was collected in EDTA tubes. Germline V gives CDR1 WNHNN, CDR2 SYGVQD (reference sequence). The V end lost 8 bases, the J end lost 4 bases, and 11 bases lay between the germline ends. The CDR3 has 13 amino acids. To make TCR beta libraries, researchers used iRepertoire HTBI primers and Arm-PCR of CDR3 regions. In the original analysis: Identification of gene segments yielded some 62 TRBV and more than eleven TRBJ across samples. TCRdb re-derived calls from the multiplex PCR reads in MiXCR, one entry per CDR3 protein. The V and J calls follow TCRdb's processing rather than the paper's. This table has roughly 700,000 distinct CDR3 sequences, around 30% appearing once.

The source of this sequence is a female donor with Graves disease. The V and J genes are TRBV10-1 and TRBJ2-2, with TRBD1 as a possible D gene (5 bases). This specimen consisted of peripheral blood mononuclear cells (PBMCs), obtained when the disease was refractory, from a patient treated with antithyroid drugs. The CDR3 reads CASSAGSTGELFF. The CDR3 DNA is TGCGCCAGCTCGGCAGGGTCCACCGGGGAGCTGTTTTTT.